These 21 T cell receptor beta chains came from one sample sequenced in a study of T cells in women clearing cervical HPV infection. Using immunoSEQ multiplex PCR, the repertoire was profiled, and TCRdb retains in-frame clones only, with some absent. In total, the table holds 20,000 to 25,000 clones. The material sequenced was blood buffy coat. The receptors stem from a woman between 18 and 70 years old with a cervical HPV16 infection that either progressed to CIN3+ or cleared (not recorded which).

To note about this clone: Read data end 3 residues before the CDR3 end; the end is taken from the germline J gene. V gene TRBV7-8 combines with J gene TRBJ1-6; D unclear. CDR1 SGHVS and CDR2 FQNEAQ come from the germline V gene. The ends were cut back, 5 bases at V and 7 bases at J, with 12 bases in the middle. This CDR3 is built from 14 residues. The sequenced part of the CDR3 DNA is TGTGCCAGCAGCACCAGGTTCCCCAATTCACCC. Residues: CASSTRFPNSP. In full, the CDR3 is CASSTRFPNSPLHF.

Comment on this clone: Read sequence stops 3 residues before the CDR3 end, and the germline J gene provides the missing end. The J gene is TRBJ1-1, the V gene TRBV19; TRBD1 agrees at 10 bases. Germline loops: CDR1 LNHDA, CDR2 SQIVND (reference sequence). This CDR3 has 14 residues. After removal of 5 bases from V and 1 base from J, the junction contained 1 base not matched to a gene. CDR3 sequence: CASSWTGGNTEAFF. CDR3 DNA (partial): TGTGCCAGTAGTTGGACAGGGGGGAACACTGAA. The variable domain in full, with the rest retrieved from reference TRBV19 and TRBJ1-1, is DGGITQSPKYLFRKEGQNVTLSCEQNLNHDAMYWYRQDPGQGLRLIYYSQIVNDFQKGDIAEGYSVSREKKESFPLTVTSAQKNPTAFYLCASSWTGGNTEAFFGQGTRLTVV.

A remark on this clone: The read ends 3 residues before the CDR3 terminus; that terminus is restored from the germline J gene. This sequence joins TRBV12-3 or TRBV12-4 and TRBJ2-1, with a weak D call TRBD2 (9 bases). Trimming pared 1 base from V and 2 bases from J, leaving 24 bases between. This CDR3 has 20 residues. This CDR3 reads CASSLGVGQAASGAYNEQFF. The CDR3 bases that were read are TGTGCCAGCAGTTTAGGGGTGGGACAGGCTGCTAGCGGGGCCTACAATGAG.

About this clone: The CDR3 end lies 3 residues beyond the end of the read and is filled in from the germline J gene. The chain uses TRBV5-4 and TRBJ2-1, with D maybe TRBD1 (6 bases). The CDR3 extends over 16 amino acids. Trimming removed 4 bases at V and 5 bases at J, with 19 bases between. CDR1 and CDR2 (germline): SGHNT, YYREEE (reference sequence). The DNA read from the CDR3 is TGTGCCAGCAGCAAAACAGGGAGACCCACCCACAATGAG. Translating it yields CASSKTGRPTHNE. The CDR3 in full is CASSKTGRPTHNEQFF.

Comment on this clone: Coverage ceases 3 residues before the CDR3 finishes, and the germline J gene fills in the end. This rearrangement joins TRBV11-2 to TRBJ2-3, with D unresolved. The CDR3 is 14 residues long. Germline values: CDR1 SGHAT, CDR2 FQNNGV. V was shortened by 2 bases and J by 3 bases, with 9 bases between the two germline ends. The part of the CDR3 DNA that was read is TGTGCCAGCAGCTTACAGGCTCAAACAGATACG. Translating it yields CASSLQAQTDT. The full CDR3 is CASSLQAQTDTQYF.

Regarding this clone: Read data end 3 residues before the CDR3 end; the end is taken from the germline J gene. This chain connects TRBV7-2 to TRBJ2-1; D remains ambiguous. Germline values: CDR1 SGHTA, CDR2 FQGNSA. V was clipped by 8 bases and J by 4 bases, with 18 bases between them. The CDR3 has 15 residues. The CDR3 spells CASSLGFRAYNEQFF. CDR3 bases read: TGTGCCAGCTCGTTGGGTTTTAGGGCTTACAATGAG.

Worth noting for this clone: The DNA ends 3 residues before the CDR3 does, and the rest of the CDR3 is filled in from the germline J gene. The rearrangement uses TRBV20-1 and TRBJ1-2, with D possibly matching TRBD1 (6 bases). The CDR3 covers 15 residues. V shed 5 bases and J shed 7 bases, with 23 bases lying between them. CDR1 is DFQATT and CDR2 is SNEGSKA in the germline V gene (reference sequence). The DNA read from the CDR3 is TGCAGTGCTGAAGCCAGGAAGGGGGGGTTAGGTGGC. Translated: CSAEARKGGLGG. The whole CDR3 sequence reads CSAEARKGGLGGYTF.

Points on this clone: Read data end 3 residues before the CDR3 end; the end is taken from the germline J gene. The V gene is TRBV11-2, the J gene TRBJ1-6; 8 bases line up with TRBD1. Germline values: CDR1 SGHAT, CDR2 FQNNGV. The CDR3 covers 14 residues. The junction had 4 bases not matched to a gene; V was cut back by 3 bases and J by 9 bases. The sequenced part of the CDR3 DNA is TGTGCCAGCAGCTTGGCAGGGGGCTTTTCACCC. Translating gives CASSLAGGFSP. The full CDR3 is CASSLAGGFSPLHF.

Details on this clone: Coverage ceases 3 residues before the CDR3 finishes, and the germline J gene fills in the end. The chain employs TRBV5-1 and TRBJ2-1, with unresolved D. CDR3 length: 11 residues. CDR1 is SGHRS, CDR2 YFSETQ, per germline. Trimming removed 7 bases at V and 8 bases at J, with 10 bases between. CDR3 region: CASPGFHEQFF. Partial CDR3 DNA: TGCGCCAGCCCGGGTTTCCATGAG.

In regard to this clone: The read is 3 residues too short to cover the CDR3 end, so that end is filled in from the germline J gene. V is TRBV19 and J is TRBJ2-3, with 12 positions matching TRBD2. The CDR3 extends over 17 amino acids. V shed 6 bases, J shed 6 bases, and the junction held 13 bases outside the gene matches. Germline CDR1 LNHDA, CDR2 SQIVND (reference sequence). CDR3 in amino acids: CASRKLAGGSTRDTQYF. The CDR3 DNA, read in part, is TGTGCCAGTAGGAAACTAGCGGGAGGTAGCACAAGGGATACG.

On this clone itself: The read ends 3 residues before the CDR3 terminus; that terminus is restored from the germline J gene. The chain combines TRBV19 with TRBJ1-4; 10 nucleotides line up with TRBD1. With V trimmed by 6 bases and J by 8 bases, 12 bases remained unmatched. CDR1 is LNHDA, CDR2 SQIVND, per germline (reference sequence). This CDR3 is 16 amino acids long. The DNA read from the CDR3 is TGTGCCAGTAGAAATCCCTCGGGACAGGGGTCGGAAAAA. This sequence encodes CASRNPSGQGSEK. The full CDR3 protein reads CASRNPSGQGSEKLFF.

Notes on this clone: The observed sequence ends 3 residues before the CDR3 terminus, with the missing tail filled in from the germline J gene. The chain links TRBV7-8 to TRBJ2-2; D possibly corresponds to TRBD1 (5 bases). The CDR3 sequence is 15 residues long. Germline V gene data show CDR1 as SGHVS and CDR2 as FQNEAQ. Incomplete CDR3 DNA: TGTGCCAGCAGGGGCAGGGATGGTACTAATGAAAAG. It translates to CASRGRDGTNEK. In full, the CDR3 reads CASRGRDGTNEKLFF.

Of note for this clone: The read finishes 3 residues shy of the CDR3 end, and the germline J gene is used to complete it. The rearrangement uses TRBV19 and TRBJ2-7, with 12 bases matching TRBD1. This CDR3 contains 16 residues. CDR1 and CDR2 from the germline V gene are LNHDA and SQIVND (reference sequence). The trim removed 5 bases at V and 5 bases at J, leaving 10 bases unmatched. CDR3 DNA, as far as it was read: TGTGCCAGTAGTCGAACCGGGACAGGGGGCAGCGACGAG. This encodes CASSRTGTGGSDE. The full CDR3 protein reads CASSRTGTGGSDEQYF. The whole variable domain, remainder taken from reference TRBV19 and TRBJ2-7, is DGGITQSPKYLFRKEGQNVTLSCEQNLNHDAMYWYRQDPGQGLRLIYYSQIVNDFQKGDIAEGYSVSREKKESFPLTVTSAQKNPTAFYLCASSRTGTGGSDEQYFGPGTRLTVT.

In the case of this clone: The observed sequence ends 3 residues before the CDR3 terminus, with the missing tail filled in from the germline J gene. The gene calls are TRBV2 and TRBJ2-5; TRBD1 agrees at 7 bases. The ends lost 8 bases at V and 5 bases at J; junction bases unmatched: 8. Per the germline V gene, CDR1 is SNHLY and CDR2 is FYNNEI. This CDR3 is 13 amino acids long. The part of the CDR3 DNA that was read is TGTGCCAGCGGGGTAGGGGGCGGTGAGACC. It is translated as CASGVGGGET. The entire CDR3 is CASGVGGGETQYF.

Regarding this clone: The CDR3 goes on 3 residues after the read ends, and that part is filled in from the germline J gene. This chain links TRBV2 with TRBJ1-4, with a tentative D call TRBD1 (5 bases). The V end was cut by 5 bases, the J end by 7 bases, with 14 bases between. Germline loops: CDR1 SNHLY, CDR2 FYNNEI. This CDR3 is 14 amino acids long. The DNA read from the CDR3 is TGTGCCAGCAGTTTCTTGGACAAAACTGAAAAA. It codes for CASSFLDKTEK. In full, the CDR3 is CASSFLDKTEKLFF.

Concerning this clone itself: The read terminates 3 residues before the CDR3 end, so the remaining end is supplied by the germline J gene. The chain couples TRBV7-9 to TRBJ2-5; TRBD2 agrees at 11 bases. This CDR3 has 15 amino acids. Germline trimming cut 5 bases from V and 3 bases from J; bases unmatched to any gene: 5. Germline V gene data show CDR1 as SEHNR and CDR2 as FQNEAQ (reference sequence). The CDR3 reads CASSLNSGREETQYF. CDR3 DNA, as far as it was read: TGTGCCAGCAGCCTCAATAGCGGGAGGGAAGAGACC.

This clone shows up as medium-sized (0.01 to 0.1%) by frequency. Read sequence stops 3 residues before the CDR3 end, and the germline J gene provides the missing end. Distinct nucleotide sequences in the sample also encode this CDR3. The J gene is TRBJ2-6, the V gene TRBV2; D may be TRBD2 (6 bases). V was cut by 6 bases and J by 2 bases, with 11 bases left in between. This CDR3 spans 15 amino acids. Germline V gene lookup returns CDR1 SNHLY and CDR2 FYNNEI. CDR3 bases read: TGTGCCAGCAGAACGGGGGAAACTGGGGCCAACGTC. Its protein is CASRTGETGANV. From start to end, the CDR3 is CASRTGETGANVLTF.

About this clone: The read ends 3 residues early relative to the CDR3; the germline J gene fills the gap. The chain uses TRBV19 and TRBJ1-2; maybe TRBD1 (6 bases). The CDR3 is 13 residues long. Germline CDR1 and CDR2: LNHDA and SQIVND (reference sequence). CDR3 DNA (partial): TGTGCCAGTAGTATCTCAGGGGCAAATGAC. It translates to CASSISGAND. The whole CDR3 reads CASSISGANDYTF.

This CDR3 reads CASSGGVRDTQYF. The sequenced CDR3 bases are TGTGCCAGCAGTGGAGGGGTACGAGATACG. The chain recombines TRBV2 with TRBJ2-3; tentatively, D is TRBD1 or TRBD2 (5 bases each). Read data end 3 residues before the CDR3 end; the end is taken from the germline J gene. V was trimmed by 4 bases and J by 5 bases, leaving 10 bases between them. CDR1 and CDR2 from the germline V gene are SNHLY and FYNNEI. This CDR3 has 13 residues.

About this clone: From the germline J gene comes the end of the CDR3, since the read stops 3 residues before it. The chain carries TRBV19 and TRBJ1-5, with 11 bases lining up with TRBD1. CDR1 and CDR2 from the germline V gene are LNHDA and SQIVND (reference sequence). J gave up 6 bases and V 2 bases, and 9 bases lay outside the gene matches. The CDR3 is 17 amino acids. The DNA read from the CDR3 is TGTGCCAGTAGTATACAGCGGACAGGGGGCTGGGGTCAGCCC. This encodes CASSIQRTGGWGQP. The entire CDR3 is CASSIQRTGGWGQPQHF.

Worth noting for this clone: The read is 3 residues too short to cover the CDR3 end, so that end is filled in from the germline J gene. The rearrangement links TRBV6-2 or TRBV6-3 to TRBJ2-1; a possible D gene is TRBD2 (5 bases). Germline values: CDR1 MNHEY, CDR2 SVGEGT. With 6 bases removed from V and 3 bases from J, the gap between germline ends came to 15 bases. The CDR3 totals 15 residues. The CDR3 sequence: CASSSSQLVYNEQFF. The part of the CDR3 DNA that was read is TGTGCCAGCAGCTCTAGTCAACTAGTCTACAATGAG.